The rows below give T cell receptor beta chains drawn from one sample of a study of shared clonotypes between healthy human individuals. Measured with immunoSEQ multiplex PCR; TCRdb has only the in-frame clones, and not every one. The sample lists about 330,000 clones; over 65% were seen once. Sequencing was done on a sample of memory CD4+ T cells sorted from blood. The source of these receptors is a young man in good health. CDR3s include the opening cysteine and the closing phenylalanine or tryptophan. D genes are given only for firm matches. For some rows the clone size is stated as once, few or many, or as a class when expanded; others skip it.

clone_size	d_call	j_call	v_call	cdr3_nt	cdr3_aa
-	TRBD1	TRBJ1-2	TRBV10-3	TGTGCCATCAGTAAAGAGGACAGGGCAAGAGGCTACACCTTC	CAISKEDRARGYTF
few	-	TRBJ2-1	TRBV5-1	TGCGCCAGCAGCTTGGGGGGCTTTGCAAGCTCCTACAATGAGCAGTTCTTC	CASSLGGFASSYNEQFF
few	-	TRBJ2-5	TRBV27	TGTGCCAGCAGTTTAGGTCCTAAAGAGACCCAGTACTTC	CASSLGPKETQYF
many	TRBD1	TRBJ2-5	TRBV19	TGTGCCAGTAGGATCTACAGGGGGCTGGGGGAGACCCAGTACTTC	CASRIYRGLGETQYF
-	-	TRBJ2-3	TRBV5-1	TGCGCCAGCAGCTTATCAGATACGCAGTATTTT	CASSLSDTQYF
-	-	TRBJ2-7	TRBV5-6	TGTGCCAGCAGCTTGGCCTCACCTGAAAGCGGGCAGTACTTC	CASSLASPESGQYF
-	-	TRBJ2-1	TRBV2	TGTGCCAGCAGTGAAGCTCGACCCAGTAGCGGTTTTGAGCAGTTCTTC	CASSEARPSSGFEQFF
-	-	TRBJ1-1	TRBV7-6	TGTGCCAGCAGCAGAGATACTGAAGCTTTCTTT	CASSRDTEAFF
once	-	TRBJ2-1	TRBV28	TGTGCCAGCAGTTTACCCAACAATGAGCAGTTCTTC	CASSLPNNEQFF
-	-	TRBJ1-6	TRBV6-1	TGTGCCAGCAGTGATCTGACGGACAATTCACCCCTCCACTTT	CASSDLTDNSPLHF
-	-	TRBJ1-5	TRBV7-9	TGTGCCAGCAGCGATTCGGACGGAGTCAGCAATCAGCCCCAGCATTTT	CASSDSDGVSNQPQHF
-	-	TRBJ2-5	TRBV5-1	TGCGCCAGCAGCCCCCAAGGGGGGGCAAGTGAGACCCAGTACTTC	CASSPQGGASETQYF
many	-	TRBJ1-2	TRBV7-3	TGTGCCAGCAGCCCTCCGGGGAGGGTCTCTAAAGGCTACACCTTC	CASSPPGRVSKGYTF
-	-	TRBJ1-1	TRBV5-4	TGTGCCAGCAGCTTGCGAGGAGGAATGACTGAAGCTTTCTTT	CASSLRGGMTEAFF
few	-	TRBJ2-1	TRBV7-2	TGTGCCAGCAGCACTAGCCCCCAGGGGTATGAGCAGTTCTTC	CASSTSPQGYEQFF
-	TRBD2	TRBJ2-7	TRBV27	TGTGCCAGCAGTCCCCGGGTTGGGGGGGGTCGTTCCTACGAGCAGTACTTC	CASSPRVGGGRSYEQYF
-	-	TRBJ2-2	TRBV11-2	TGTGCCAGCAGCTTAATGAATGCAGGGGAGCTGTTTTTT	CASSLMNAGELFF
-	-	TRBJ1-1	TRBV10-3	TGTGCCATCAGGAACTTTGGGCCTGAAGCTTTCTTT	CAIRNFGPEAFF
-	-	TRBJ2-1	TRBV11-2	TGTGCCAGCAGATTTGGGTTGGAGTACAATGAGCAGTTCTTC	CASRFGLEYNEQFF
-	-	TRBJ2-7	TRBV4-1	TGCGCCAGCTCACAGTCCCGCACCGGGACATGGGGGAACGAGCAGTACTTC	CASSQSRTGTWGNEQYF
-	-	TRBJ2-3	TRBV11-2	TGTGCCAGCAGCTTAGAGGGCGGGAACACAGATACGCAGTATTTT	CASSLEGGNTDTQYF
-	-	TRBJ2-4	TRBV6-1	TGTGCCAGCACCCTGGATCTAGCCAAAAACATTCAGTACTTC	CASTLDLAKNIQYF
-	TRBD2	TRBJ2-5	TRBV7-2	TGTGCCAGCAGCTCCGGGGCTAGCGGGAAAGAGACCCAGTACTTC	CASSSGASGKETQYF
-	-	TRBJ2-3	TRBV18	TGTGCCAGCTCACCCAGCCTTAGCACAGATACGCAGTATTTT	CASSPSLSTDTQYF
-	TRBD2	TRBJ2-1	TRBV7-9	TGTGCCAGCAGCCTTTTGGGAGGGGTGTCCTACAATGAGCAGTTCTTC	CASSLLGGVSYNEQFF
-	TRBD1	TRBJ2-7	TRBV27	TGTGCCAGCAGCCTGACAGGGGGTATCTACGAGCAGTACTTC	CASSLTGGIYEQYF
-	-	TRBJ1-1	TRBV5-1	TGCGCCAGCAGCTTGGACGGGAGCGGGGTGGGGGACACTGAAGCTTTCTTT	CASSLDGSGVGDTEAFF
-	-	TRBJ1-5	TRBV14	TGTGCCAGCAGCCAAGATCCCATGGGGCGGGCGGGTCAGCCCCAGCATTTT	CASSQDPMGRAGQPQHF
-	-	TRBJ2-6	TRBV6-5	TGTGCCAGCAGTACTGCTGCTTCTGGGGCCAACGTCCTGACTTTC	CASSTAASGANVLTF
few	-	TRBJ1-2	TRBV25-1	TGTGCCAGCATAGGAGTCCAGGGCGGCGGCTACACCTTC	CASIGVQGGGYTF
-	TRBD2	TRBJ2-1	TRBV11-2	TGTGCCAGCAGCTTAGGATTAGCGGGAGAAGCCTGGAATGAGCAGTTCTTC	CASSLGLAGEAWNEQFF
once	-	TRBJ2-5	TRBV29-1	TGCAGCGCCCTCCGGGACCGATCGACAGACCAGTACTTC	CSALRDRSTDQYF
-	-	TRBJ2-3	TRBV19	TGTGCCAGTAATGTGGGTTCGGATACGCAGTATTTT	CASNVGSDTQYF
-	-	TRBJ2-7	TRBV14	TGTGCCAGCAGCCCCTTTACAGGGAGCTCCTACGAGCAGTACTTC	CASSPFTGSSYEQYF
-	-	TRBJ2-1	TRBV5-1	TGCGCCAGCAGCTTGGTTTCGAGTATCCGAGAGCAGTTCTTC	CASSLVSSIREQFF
-	-	TRBJ1-2	TRBV7-8	TGTGCCAGCAGCTTAGTTAAGGGTCTCGGCTACACCTTC	CASSLVKGLGYTF
-	-	TRBJ1-2	TRBV13	TGTGCCAGCAGCTTGGAGTATGGCTACACCTTC	CASSLEYGYTF
medium-sized	-	TRBJ1-1	TRBV5-5	TGTGCCAGCAGCTTTACCGGGATCCAGACGGGGACTGAAGCTTTCTTT	CASSFTGIQTGTEAFF
-	TRBD1	TRBJ2-4	TRBV2	TGTGCCAGCAGTCTGACAGGGGGCGCTAACATTCAGTACTTC	CASSLTGGANIQYF
-	TRBD1	TRBJ2-7	TRBV18	TGTGCCAGCTCGCCAGGAAGGGACAGGGCGTCCGAGCAGTACTTC	CASSPGRDRASEQYF
-	TRBD1	TRBJ2-7	TRBV5-1	TGCGCCAGCAGCTTGAAAACCGGACAGGGGGCAGGCGAGCAGTACTTC	CASSLKTGQGAGEQYF
-	TRBD1	TRBJ1-1	TRBV7-9	TGTGCCAGCAGCCCGACAGGGGGAAACACTGAAGCTTTCTTT	CASSPTGGNTEAFF
-	-	TRBJ2-5	TRBV5-1	TGCGCCAGCAGCCCGGGGGCGATTAGGGGCCAAGAGACCCAGTACTTC	CASSPGAIRGQETQYF
few	-	TRBJ2-7	TRBV15	TGTGCCACCAGCGAGGGATACGAGCAGTACTTC	CATSEGYEQYF
-	-	TRBJ2-1	TRBV9	TGTGCCAGCAGCGTAGGCGGACAGACCCTCTACAATGAGCAGTTCTTC	CASSVGGQTLYNEQFF
once	-	TRBJ2-1	TRBV9	TGTGCCAGCAGCGTTAACAATGAGCAGTTCTTC	CASSVNNEQFF
-	-	TRBJ1-1	TRBV7-9	TGTGCCAGCAGCCCGTACAGGGACGGGGACACTGAAGCTTTCTTT	CASSPYRDGDTEAFF
-	-	TRBJ2-7	TRBV6-5	TGTGCCAGCAGGTCGAGGGGCTCCTACGAGCAGTACTTC	CASRSRGSYEQYF
-	-	TRBJ1-2	TRBV18	TGTGCCAGCTCACCAGAGGCAGCCGGAGATGGCTACACCTTC	CASSPEAAGDGYTF
-	TRBD1	TRBJ2-5	TRBV6-6	TGTGCCAGCAGTTACTGGCCAGACAGGGGGCAGGAGACCCAGTACTTC	CASSYWPDRGQETQYF
-	TRBD2	TRBJ2-5	TRBV7-8	TGTGCCAGCAACGAGGATCTAGCGGGATACCAAGAGACCCAGTACTTC	CASNEDLAGYQETQYF
-	-	TRBJ2-7	TRBV5-1	TGCGCCAGCAGCTTACGGCCAGGACAAGAGCAGTACTTC	CASSLRPGQEQYF